Sequencing of this T cell receptor (beta chain) was carried out in a study of cytomegalovirus exposure and HLA in healthy donors. Background on the study: Falling in the Caucasian-associated ancestry cluster were approximately 86% of some 400 genotyped donors.

About this clone: What it binds is unknown.

Trimming cost V 0 bases and J 4 bases, with 11 bases left between them. CDR1 and CDR2 (germline): SGHRS, YFSETQ. The CDR3 has 15 amino acids. Study results and limitations: The likely explanation for a cluster of highly shared sequence variants was sequencing artifact.

It was with 60 Vbeta and 13 Jbeta primers that the PCR ran. Here immunoSEQ multiplex PCR was the method, and the copy in TCRdb shows in-frame clones only, minus some. The sample yields roughly 180,000 clones, 79% seen once. Sequencing was performed on PBMCs. The TCR originated in a girl between 5 and 17 years old in good health and CMV-seropositive. The chain links TRBV5-1 to TRBJ1-5, with D possibly being TRBD1 (6 bases). CDR3 sequence (DNA): TGCGCCAGCAGCTTGGAGGACAGCCTGAATCAGCCCCAGCATTTT. Residues: CASSLEDSLNQPQHF.